Listed here are 14 T cell receptor beta chains from one sample, sequenced in a study of long-term antiretroviral therapy in people with HIV. Runs used v3.0 of the immunoSEQ assay and were done at survey level. Method: immunoSEQ multiplex PCR; TCRdb's copy keeps in-frame clones and lacks some. This table holds 20,000 to 25,000 clones, approximately 80% found once. This sample comprised unsorted PBMCs, obtained 1.6 years after starting antiretroviral therapy. These receptors were obtained from a man aged 35 to 55 with HIV.

The chain has TRBV4-2 and TRBJ2-3; D might be TRBD1 (6 bases). The CDR3 sequence is 18 residues long. Trimming shortened V by 1 base and J by 6 bases, and 23 bases separated the two germline ends. Per the germline V gene, CDR1 is LGHNA and CDR2 is YNFKEQ. The DNA for the CDR3 is TGTGCCAGCAGCCAAGCGGTCAGGGGTCAGGGTGCACAGGATACGCAGTATTTT. Its protein product is CASSQAVRGQGAQDTQYF.

The V call is TRBV7-8, the J call TRBJ2-5; D might be TRBD2 (5 bases). CDR3 size: 16 residues. Germline V CDR1 and CDR2: SGHVS, FQNEAQ. Deletions cut 5 bases from V and 2 bases from J, with 18 bases between. The CDR3 DNA follows: TGTGCCAGCAGCCCTATTGTGCGGGTGCAGCAAGAGACCCAGTACTTC. Residues: CASSPIVRVQQETQYF.

This chain links TRBV29-1 with TRBJ1-2; D possibly corresponds to TRBD1 (5 bases). V lost 6 bases, J lost 0 bases, and 8 bases lay in between. This CDR3 is 12 amino acids long. Per the germline V gene, CDR1 is SQVTM and CDR2 is ANQGSEA. The CDR3 coding sequence is TGCAGCGTACAGGCCTCTAACTATGGCTACACCTTC. Its translation: CSVQASNYGYTF. The full variable domain, its missing parts supplied by reference TRBV29-1 and TRBJ1-2, is SAVISQKPSRDICQRGTSLTIQCQVDSQVTMMFWYRQQPGQSLTLIATANQGSEATYESGFVIDKFPISRPNLTFSTLTVSNMSPEDSSIYLCSVQASNYGYTFGSGTRLTVV.

This clone has a handful of counts. The rearrangement uses TRBV5-6 and TRBJ2-7; TRBD1 agrees at 7 bases. J was trimmed by 2 bases and V by 4 bases; bases with no gene match: 6. Germline V gene lookup returns CDR1 SGHDT and CDR2 YYEEEE. The CDR3 totals 14 residues. The CDR3 coding sequence is TGTGCCAGCAGCCTGACAGGGAACACCTACGAGCAGTACTTC. It translates to CASSLTGNTYEQYF. Full variable domain (missing parts from reference TRBV5-6 and TRBJ2-7): DAGVTQSPTHLIKTRGQQVTLRCSPKSGHDTVSWYQQALGQGPQFIFQYYEEEERQRGNFPDRFSGHQFPNYSSELNVNALLLGDSALYLCASSLTGNTYEQYFGPGTRLTVT.

This sequence joins TRBV7-9 and TRBJ1-2; 9 bases agree with TRBD1. J lost 7 bases, V lost 1 base, and 10 bases had no gene match. The CDR3 totals 16 residues. CDR1 is SEHNR, CDR2 FQNEAQ, per germline (reference sequence). Here the CDR3 reads CASSLGSGQGIGGYTF. The CDR3 DNA reads TGTGCCAGCAGCTTAGGGTCTGGACAGGGGATAGGTGGCTACACCTTC.

V usage is TRBV6-4 and J usage is TRBJ2-1; the match to TRBD2 covers 9 bases. The CDR3 runs to 15 residues. With 2 bases clipped from V and 9 bases from J, the junction kept 8 bases outside the gene matches. The V gene's germline CDR1 is MRHNA and CDR2 SNTAGT. The CDR3 is CASSDGLAGWGEQFF. The CDR3 nucleotides are TGTGCCAGCAGTGACGGTCTAGCGGGATGGGGTGAGCAGTTCTTC.

This clone has a single count. This sequence joins TRBV6-6 and TRBJ2-7, with D hard to call. Looked up from germline, CDR1 is MNHNY and CDR2 is SVGAGI (reference sequence). V gave up 4 bases and J gave up 5 bases, with 6 bases separating them. This CDR3 region has 11 residues. CDR3 sequence reads: CASSSYNEQYF. In DNA form, the CDR3 reads TGTGCCAGCAGTTCCTATAACGAGCAGTACTTC.

Only one count was recorded for this clone. The chain combines TRBV5-3 with TRBJ2-2, with 7 bases aligning to TRBD1. TRBV5-3 is classed as an ORF, of uncertain function. The CDR3 has 16 amino acids. With V trimmed by 0 bases and J by 5 bases, 7 bases remained unmatched. CDR3 region: CARSLGQGVRTGELFF. CDR3 coding DNA: TGTGCCAGAAGCTTGGGGCAGGGGGTACGGACCGGGGAGCTGTTTTTT.

The CDR3 sequence is CASSQAADYGYTF. The CDR3 DNA sequence: TGTGCCAGCAGCCAGGCCGCAGACTATGGCTACACCTTC. This sequence joins TRBV5-4 and TRBJ1-2; no clear D gene. CDR3 length: 13 amino acids. Trimming shortened V by 4 bases and J by 3 bases, and 10 bases separated the two germline ends. From germline, CDR1 is SGHNT and CDR2 YYREEE (reference sequence).

The J gene is TRBJ2-3, the V gene TRBV5-4, with 11 bases fitting TRBD2. The CDR3 sequence is 15 residues long. Germline V gene sequence: CDR1 SGHNT, CDR2 YYREEE (reference sequence). The trim removed 1 base at V and 10 bases at J, leaving 8 bases unmatched. Here the CDR3 DNA reads TGTGCCAGCAGCTTGAGACTAGCGGGGAGATCGGCGCAGTATTTT. Amino acids: CASSLRLAGRSAQYF.

The V and J genes are TRBV6-1 and TRBJ1-1; D not resolved. Trimming took 4 bases from V and 4 from J, leaving 7 bases between them. This CDR3 has 12 amino acids. CDR1 is MNHNS, CDR2 SASEGT, per germline. CDR3 in amino acids: CASSVRSTEAFF. The CDR3 DNA is TGTGCCAGCAGTGTAAGGAGCACTGAAGCTTTCTTT.

The chain links TRBV13 to TRBJ2-1; D is perhaps TRBD2 (6 bases). Germline loops: CDR1 PRHDT, CDR2 FYEKMQ (reference sequence). With 3 bases removed from V and 9 bases from J, the gap between germline ends came to 12 bases. This CDR3 comprises 13 residues. In DNA, the CDR3 is TGTGCCAGCAGCTTGACTAGATCGGGTGAGCAGTTCTTC. It yields the protein CASSLTRSGEQFF. The full variable domain, rest sourced from reference TRBV13 and TRBJ2-1, is AAGVIQSPRHLIKEKRETATLKCYPIPRHDTVYWYQQGPGQDPQFLISFYEKMQSDKGSIPDRFSAQQFSDYHSELNMSSLELGDSALYFCASSLTRSGEQFFGPGTRLTVL.

The J gene is TRBJ1-1, the V gene TRBV7-3; D gene unclear. The CDR3 consists of 14 residues. V shed 5 bases and J shed 4 bases, with 14 bases lying between them. The V gene's germline CDR1 is SGHTA and CDR2 FQGTGA. This CDR3 is CASSPTREGTEAFF. Written as DNA, the CDR3 is TGTGCCAGCAGCCCGACGCGTGAGGGCACTGAAGCTTTCTTT.

The CDR3 loop reads CAWPAPALFDTQYF. The CDR3 DNA sequence: TGTGCCTGGCCCGCCCCTGCTTTATTCGATACGCAGTATTTT. The chain uses TRBV30 and TRBJ2-3; D ambiguous. Per the germline V gene, CDR1 is GTSNPN and CDR2 is SVGIG (reference sequence). The CDR3 loop spans 14 amino acids. V lost 5 bases and J 6 bases, leaving 18 bases between the germline ends.